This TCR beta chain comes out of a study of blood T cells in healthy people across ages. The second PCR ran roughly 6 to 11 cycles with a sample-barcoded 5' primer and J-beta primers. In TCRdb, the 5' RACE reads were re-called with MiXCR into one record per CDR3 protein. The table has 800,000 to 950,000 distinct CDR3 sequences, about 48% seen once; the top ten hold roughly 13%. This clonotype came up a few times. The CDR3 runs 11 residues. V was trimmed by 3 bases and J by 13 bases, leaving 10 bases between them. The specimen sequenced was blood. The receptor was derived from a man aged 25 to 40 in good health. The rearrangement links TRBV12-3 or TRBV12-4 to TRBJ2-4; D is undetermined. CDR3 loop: CASSLADAQYF. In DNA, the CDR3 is TGTGCCAGCAGTTTGGCGGACGCGCAGTACTTC.